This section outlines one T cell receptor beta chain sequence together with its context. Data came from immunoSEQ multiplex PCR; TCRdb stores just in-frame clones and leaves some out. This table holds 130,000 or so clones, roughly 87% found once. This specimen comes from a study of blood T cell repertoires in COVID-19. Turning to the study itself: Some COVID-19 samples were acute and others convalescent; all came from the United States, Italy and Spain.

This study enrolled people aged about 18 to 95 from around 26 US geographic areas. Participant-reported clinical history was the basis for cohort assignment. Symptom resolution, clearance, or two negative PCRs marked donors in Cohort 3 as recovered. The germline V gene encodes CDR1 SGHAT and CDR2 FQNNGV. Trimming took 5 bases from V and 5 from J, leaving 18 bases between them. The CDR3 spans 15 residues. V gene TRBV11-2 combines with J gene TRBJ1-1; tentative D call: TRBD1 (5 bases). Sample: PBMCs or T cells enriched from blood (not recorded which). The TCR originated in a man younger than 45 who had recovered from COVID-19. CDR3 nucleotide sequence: TGTGCCAGCAGCCCCGAGTCAAGGGGATGGACTGAAGCTTTCTTT. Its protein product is CASSPESRGWTEAFF.